Listed below are T cell receptor beta chains from one sample, sequenced in a study of shared clonotypes between healthy human individuals. The data were produced by immunoSEQ multiplex PCR, yet TCRdb's version contains in-frame clones alone and is incomplete. The sample lists over a million clones; 98% were seen once. The source material was naive CD4+ T cells sorted from blood. The receptors stem from a man younger than 40 in good health. Both conserved end residues are part of each CDR3. The order of the fields is CDR3 length, clone size, V gene, J gene, D gene, CDR3 protein, CDR3 DNA. The D gene is left open where the match is weak. Rows give clone size only sometimes, using once, few, many, or a class for an expanded clone.

>16|NA|TRBV7-2|TRBJ2-1|NA
CASSPMRVPLYNEQFF
TGTGCCAGCAGCCCCATGCGCGTGCCTTTATACAATGAGCAGTTCTTC
>14|NA|TRBV6-5|TRBJ1-2|NA
CASRDGTVGYGYTF
TGTGCCAGCAGAGACGGGACGGTTGGCTATGGCTACACCTTC
>15|NA|TRBV5-1|TRBJ2-5|TRBD2
CASNALPGGWETQYF
TGCGCCAGCAATGCACTCCCGGGAGGGTGGGAGACCCAGTACTTC
>17|NA|TRBV27|TRBJ1-1|NA
CASSLLGGTRLGAEAFF
TGTGCCAGCAGTTTATTGGGGGGTACGCGGTTGGGGGCTGAAGCTTTCTTT
>21|NA|TRBV19|TRBJ2-1|TRBD2
CASSTRDSGVSGRFPYNEQFF
TGTGCCAGTAGTACTCGGGACAGTGGGGTTAGCGGGAGGTTCCCCTACAATGAGCAGTTCTTC
>14|NA|TRBV18|TRBJ1-4|NA
CASSPRTAEVKLFF
TGTGCCAGCTCACCACGGACGGCCGAAGTCAAACTGTTTTTT
>14|NA|TRBV5-8|TRBJ2-7|NA
CASSLRKQGNEQYF
TGTGCCAGCAGCTTGCGAAAACAGGGAAACGAGCAGTACTTC
>14|NA|TRBV19|TRBJ1-1|NA
CASSQSYRNTEAFF
TGTGCCAGTAGTCAGAGCTACCGGAACACTGAAGCTTTCTTT
>16|NA|TRBV28|TRBJ1-4|NA
CASSSSKGTATEKLFF
TGTGCCAGCAGTTCCTCTAAGGGGACGGCCACAGAAAAACTGTTTTTT
>17|NA|TRBV5-1|TRBJ2-3|TRBD2
CASSLEPAGAGADTQYF
TGCGCCAGCAGCTTGGAGCCAGCGGGAGCGGGTGCAGATACGCAGTATTTT
>14|NA|TRBV30|TRBJ2-7|NA
CAWKPKDGSYEQYF
TGTGCCTGGAAGCCGAAGGACGGCTCCTACGAGCAGTACTTC
>14|NA|TRBV28|TRBJ2-1|NA
CASSFQGPYNEQFF
TGTGCCAGCAGTTTCCAGGGCCCGTACAATGAGCAGTTCTTC
>16|NA|TRBV11-3|TRBJ2-2|NA
CASSRGTPFNTGELFF
TGTGCCAGCAGCCGCGGGACGCCTTTCAACACCGGGGAGCTGTTTTTT
>13|NA|TRBV27|TRBJ2-5|NA
CASTQTLGETQYF
TGTGCCAGCACCCAAACACTCGGGGAGACCCAGTACTTC
>15|NA|TRBV7-2|TRBJ2-7|NA
CASSLRLRGWYEQYF
TGTGCCAGCAGCTTAAGACTGAGGGGGTGGTACGAGCAGTACTTC
>13|NA|TRBV9|TRBJ2-7|TRBD1
CASSPRTGEEQYF
TGTGCCAGCAGCCCTCGGACAGGGGAAGAGCAGTACTTC
>13|NA|TRBV5-1|TRBJ2-1|NA
CASSLVVAREQFF
TGCGCCAGCAGCTTGGTGGTAGCGAGGGAGCAGTTCTTC
>17|once|TRBV5-1|TRBJ2-2|TRBD2
CASSLSLAGLIAGELFF
TGCGCCAGCAGCTTGAGTCTAGCGGGTTTAATCGCCGGGGAGCTGTTTTTT
>16|NA|TRBV14|TRBJ1-2|NA
CASSQGHYGPIYGYTF
TGTGCCAGCAGCCAAGGCCATTACGGACCGATCTATGGCTACACCTTC
>13|NA|TRBV6-1|TRBJ1-1|TRBD1
CASSTGGYTEAFF
TGTGCCAGCTCTACAGGGGGATACACTGAAGCTTTCTTT
>11|NA|TRBV29-1|TRBJ2-1|NA
CSAVWTNEQFF
TGCAGCGCTGTTTGGACCAATGAGCAGTTCTTC
>14|NA|TRBV5-1|TRBJ2-7|TRBD2
CASSAGGSDYEQYF
TGCGCCAGCAGCGCGGGGGGATCGGACTACGAGCAGTACTTC
>16|NA|TRBV7-8|TRBJ2-7|TRBD2
CASSLALGGRAHEQYF
TGTGCCAGCAGCTTAGCTCTCGGCGGGAGGGCCCACGAGCAGTACTTC
>13|NA|TRBV7-2|TRBJ2-2|NA
CASSLAHPGELFF
TGTGCCAGCAGCTTAGCACACCCCGGGGAGCTGTTTTTT
>14|NA|TRBV2|TRBJ1-3|NA
CASSEFYRGGTIYF
TGTGCCAGCAGTGAGTTCTATCGCGGCGGCACCATATATTTT
>13|NA|TRBV29-1|TRBJ1-1|TRBD1
CSGEGTGNTEAFF
TGCAGTGGCGAGGGGACAGGGAACACTGAAGCTTTCTTT
>18|NA|TRBV4-3|TRBJ2-1|NA
CASSQDPKGLNSYNEQFF
TGCGCCAGCAGCCAAGACCCCAAAGGGCTCAATAGTTACAATGAGCAGTTCTTC
>18|NA|TRBV11-2|TRBJ2-2|TRBD2
CASSPGTSGRWDTGELFF
TGTGCCAGCAGCCCGGGGACTAGCGGGAGGTGGGACACCGGGGAGCTGTTTTTT
>14|NA|TRBV6-6|TRBJ2-7|NA
CASSIFRAPDEQYF
TGTGCCAGCAGTATTTTCAGGGCCCCTGACGAGCAGTACTTC
>16|NA|TRBV5-5|TRBJ2-1|TRBD1
CASSSSAGQGMDEQFF
TGTGCCAGCAGCTCTTCTGCGGGACAGGGGATGGATGAGCAGTTCTTC
>16|NA|TRBV7-6|TRBJ2-2|NA
CASSLRATRETGELFF
TGTGCCAGCAGCTTAAGGGCAACAAGGGAAACCGGGGAGCTGTTTTTT
>16|NA|TRBV5-1|TRBJ2-3|NA
CASSLGGARDTDTQYF
TGCGCCAGCAGCTTGGGGGGGGCGCGGGACACAGATACGCAGTATTTT
>12|NA|TRBV18|TRBJ1-2|NA
CASSPPQNGYTF
TGTGCCAGCTCTCCACCGCAGAATGGCTACACCTTC
>17|NA|TRBV5-1|TRBJ1-1|NA
CASSLANSRALNTEAFF
TGCGCCAGCAGCTTGGCCAATTCTAGAGCTTTGAACACTGAAGCTTTCTTT
>13|NA|TRBV12-5|TRBJ1-2|TRBD1
CASGQTGGIGYTF
TGTGCTAGTGGGCAAACAGGGGGCATCGGCTACACCTTC
>15|NA|TRBV11-2|TRBJ1-4|NA
CASSLDVTVNEKLFF
TGTGCCAGCAGCTTAGATGTGACAGTTAATGAAAAACTGTTTTTT
>14|NA|TRBV30|TRBJ1-5|NA
CAWSVKGQIQPQHF
TGTGCCTGGAGTGTCAAGGGGCAAATTCAGCCCCAGCATTTT
>14|once|TRBV18|TRBJ2-3|NA
CASSPSQGYDTQYF
TGTGCCAGCTCACCGAGTCAGGGCTATGATACGCAGTATTTT
>14|NA|TRBV18|TRBJ2-7|TRBD1
CASSPGQGLDEQYF
TGTGCCAGCTCACCGGGACAGGGCTTAGACGAGCAGTACTTC
>15|NA|TRBV29-1|TRBJ2-1|NA
CSVGLRSDSYNEQFF
TGCAGCGTTGGTCTTAGGTCGGACTCCTACAATGAGCAGTTCTTC
>14|NA|TRBV7-8|TRBJ1-1|NA
CASSPRGMNTEAFF
TGTGCCAGCAGCCCCAGGGGCATGAACACTGAAGCTTTCTTT
>19|NA|TRBV7-9|TRBJ2-3|TRBD2
CASSRLPGLAGGSTDTQYF
TGTGCCAGCAGCAGACTCCCGGGACTAGCGGGAGGAAGCACAGATACGCAGTATTTT
>15|NA|TRBV5-1|TRBJ2-7|TRBD2
CASSLGTSGRSEQYF
TGCGCCAGCAGCTTGGGGACTAGCGGCCGCTCCGAGCAGTACTTC
>14|NA|TRBV19|TRBJ2-7|NA
CASKVGPASYEQYF
TGTGCCAGTAAAGTCGGGCCAGCATCCTACGAGCAGTACTTC
>16|NA|TRBV11-3|TRBJ2-5|TRBD1
CASSGSGGGSEETQYF
TGTGCCAGCAGCGGATCAGGGGGCGGTTCAGAGGAGACCCAGTACTTC
>11|NA|TRBV2|TRBJ2-3|NA
CAGTSTDTQYF
TGTGCCGGTACTAGCACAGATACGCAGTATTTT
>16|NA|TRBV10-2|TRBJ2-2|TRBD2
CASAGTSGRNTGELFF
TGCGCCAGCGCAGGGACTAGCGGGAGGAACACCGGGGAGCTGTTTTTT
>15|NA|TRBV27|TRBJ2-3|TRBD2
CASSPRLSGGQTQYF
TGTGCCAGCAGTCCCCGACTGTCGGGAGGGCAAACGCAGTATTTT
>14|NA|TRBV18|TRBJ2-5|NA
CASSPDPVYATQYF
TGTGCCAGCTCACCGGATCCGGTGTATGCGACCCAGTACTTC
>17|NA|TRBV7-9|TRBJ2-3|TRBD1
CASSFHTGTGAGDTQYF
TGTGCCAGCAGCTTCCACACCGGGACAGGGGCCGGAGATACGCAGTATTTT
>14|NA|TRBV28|TRBJ1-5|NA
CASSFGTSSQPQHF
TGTGCCAGCAGTTTTGGGACTAGCAGTCAGCCCCAGCATTTT